Following are 11 T cell receptor beta chains from one sample sequenced in a study of blood T cell repertoires in COVID-19. Sequencing used immunoSEQ multiplex PCR; TCRdb keeps in-frame clones, though not all of them. The sample lists some 100,000 clones, roughly 76% occurring once. The sequenced sample was peripheral blood. Receptors were obtained from a human donor in a cohort sampled during active COVID-19.

V is TRBV11-2 and J is TRBJ1-3, with 7 bases matching TRBD1. Germline CDR1 is SGHAT and CDR2 is FQNNGV. The CDR3 loop spans 14 amino acids. V was pared by 5 bases and J by 4 bases, with 5 bases of the junction left unmatched. The CDR3 loop reads CASSDDRAGNTIYF. The CDR3 nucleotides are TGTGCCAGCAGCGACGACAGGGCCGGAAACACCATATATTTT. The whole variable domain, remainder taken from reference TRBV11-2 and TRBJ1-3, is EAGVAQSPRYKIIEKRQSVAFWCNPISGHATLYWYQQILGQGPKLLIQFQNNGVVDDSQLPKDRFSAERLKGVDSTLKIQPAKLEDSAVYLCASSDDRAGNTIYFGEGSWLTVV.

This clone was counted once. The chain is built from TRBV3-1 (or the pseudogene TRBV3-2) and TRBJ2-5; 7 bases are shared with TRBD2. Trimming cost V 1 base and J 4 bases; bases outside gene matches: 6. Germline V gene lookup returns CDR1 LGHDT and CDR2 YNNKEL (reference sequence). The CDR3 runs 15 residues. CDR3: CASSQATGGRETQYF. CDR3 bases: TGTGCCAGCAGCCAAGCAACGGGGGGAAGAGAGACCCAGTACTTC.

Sample share makes this clone medium-sized. The chain couples TRBV29-1 to TRBJ2-7; D may be TRBD2 (6 bases). This CDR3 has 12 amino acids. Trimming pared 6 bases from V and 6 bases from J, leaving 15 bases between. In germline, CDR1 is SQVTM, CDR2 ANQGSEA. For the CDR3, the DNA is TGCAGCGTCAGGGACTCGACCCTCGAGCAGTACTTC. Translated: CSVRDSTLEQYF.

The rearrangement joins TRBV5-5 to TRBJ2-2; 13 nucleotides match TRBD2. The V and J ends lost 2 bases and 4 bases, in that order; junction bases with no gene match: 5. Germline V gene data show CDR1 as SGHKS and CDR2 as YYEKEE (reference sequence). The CDR3 contains 17 residues. DNA of the CDR3: TGTGCCAGCAGCTTACGGACTAGCGGGAGTGGCACCGGGGAGCTGTTTTTT. Translated, it gives CASSLRTSGSGTGELFF. The full variable domain, completed using reference TRBV5-5 and TRBJ2-2, is DAGVTQSPTHLIKTRGQQVTLRCSPISGHKSVSWYQQVLGQGPQFIFQYYEKEERGRGNFPDRFSARQFPNYSSELNVNALLLGDSALYLCASSLRTSGSGTGELFFGEGSRLTVL.

The genes are TRBV4-3 and TRBJ1-1; D unresolved. Trimming left V 2 bases short and J 0 bases short, with 10 bases between. CDR1 LGHNA and CDR2 YSLEER come from the germline V gene. This CDR3 comprises 15 residues. The chain's CDR3 is CASSQSSTMNTEAFF. Written as DNA, the CDR3 is TGCGCCAGCAGCCAATCGAGCACCATGAACACTGAAGCTTTCTTT.

The chain employs TRBV29-1 and TRBJ2-2; D is possibly TRBD2 (7 bases). Trimming stripped 3 bases from V and 4 bases from J, with 15 bases between. The germline CDR1 and CDR2 sequences are SQVTM and ANQGSEA. CDR3 length: 15 amino acids. The CDR3 sequence: CSVESAGARTGELFF. The CDR3 bases are TGCAGCGTTGAGTCTGCGGGGGCGCGCACCGGGGAGCTGTTTTTT.

The V call is TRBV15, the J call TRBJ2-7, with 10 bases identical to TRBD2. The trim removed 3 bases at V and 7 bases at J, leaving 18 bases unmatched. Germline V gene data show CDR1 as LNHNV and CDR2 as YYDKDF (reference sequence). The CDR3 spans 18 residues. CDR3: CATSRSPTSGTRGREQYF. In nucleotides, the CDR3 is TGTGCCACCAGCAGGTCCCCCACTAGCGGGACTCGGGGGAGGGAGCAGTACTTC.

V and J are TRBV7-2 and TRBJ1-1; D unresolved. The germline V and J ends were trimmed by 1 base and 9 bases, with 9 bases remaining between them. The germline gives CDR1 SGHTA, CDR2 FQGNSA. CDR3 size: 12 residues. The chain's CDR3 is CASSLDDWQAFF. The CDR3, as DNA: TGTGCCAGCAGCTTAGATGATTGGCAAGCTTTCTTT. Combining the CDR3 with reference TRBV7-2 and TRBJ1-1 gives the whole variable domain GAGVSQSPSNKVTEKGKDVELRCDPISGHTALYWYRQSLGQGLEFLIYFQGNSAPDKSGLPSDRFSAERTGGSVSTLTIQRTQQEDSAVYLCASSLDDWQAFFGQGTRLTVV.

This chain links TRBV7-6 with TRBJ1-1; 12 positions agree with TRBD1. This CDR3 is 18 amino acids long. Germline CDR1 is SGHVS and CDR2 is FNYEAQ. Unmatched junction bases numbered 11, after V lost 2 bases and J lost 4 bases. The CDR3 DNA follows: TGTGCCAGCAGCTTACTGGGGACAGGGGGCCGTGAAACCACTGAAGCTTTCTTT. Amino acids: CASSLLGTGGRETTEAFF.

This chain's CDR3 is CASSLRRSGDYGYTF. DNA of the CDR3: TGTGCCAGCAGCTTAAGGCGGAGCGGAGACTATGGCTACACCTTC. The chain is built from TRBV7-8 and TRBJ1-2; D unresolved. The CDR3 sequence is 15 residues long. Germline CDR1 and CDR2: SGHVS and FQNEAQ. V gave up 2 bases and J gave up 3 bases, with 13 bases separating them. The entire variable domain, with the rest obtained from reference TRBV7-8 and TRBJ1-2, is as follows: GAGVSQSPRYKVAKRGQDVALRCDPISGHVSLFWYQQALGQGPEFLTYFQNEAQLDKSGLPSDRFFAERPEGSVSTLKIQRTQQEDSAVYLCASSLRRSGDYGYTFGSGTRLTVV.

This clone has only a few counts. The genes are TRBV9 and TRBJ2-7; D may be TRBD1 (6 bases). V gave up 0 bases and J gave up 2 bases, with 12 bases separating them. CDR1 SGDLS and CDR2 YYNGEE come from the germline V gene. There are 15 residues in the CDR3. The CDR3 region has the DNA TGTGCCAGCAGCGTAGGTGGGGCAGGGGCCTACGAGCAGTACTTC. Amino acid sequence: CASSVGGAGAYEQYF. Looking up the rest from reference TRBV9 and TRBJ2-7 gives the full variable domain: DSGVTQTPKHLITATGQRVTLRCSPRSGDLSVYWYQQSLDQGLQFLIQYYNGEERAKGNILERFSAQQFPDLHSELNLSSLELGDSALYFCASSVGGAGAYEQYFGPGTRLTVT.